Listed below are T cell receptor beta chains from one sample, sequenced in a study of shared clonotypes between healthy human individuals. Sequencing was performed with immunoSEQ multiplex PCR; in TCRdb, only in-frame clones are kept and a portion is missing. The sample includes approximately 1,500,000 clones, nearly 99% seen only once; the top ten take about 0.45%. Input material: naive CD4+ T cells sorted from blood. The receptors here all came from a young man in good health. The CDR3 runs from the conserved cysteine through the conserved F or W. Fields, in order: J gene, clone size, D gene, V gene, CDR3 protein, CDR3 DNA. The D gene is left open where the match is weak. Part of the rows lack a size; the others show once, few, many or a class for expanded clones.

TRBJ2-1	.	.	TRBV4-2	CASSRGTEWGNEQFF	TGTGCCAGCAGCCGTGGGACGGAGTGGGGCAATGAGCAGTTCTTC
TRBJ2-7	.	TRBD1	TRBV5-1	CASGFSGQTYEQYF	TGCGCCAGCGGGTTTTCGGGACAGACCTACGAGCAGTACTTC
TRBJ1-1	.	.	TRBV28	CASSLPGHSNTEAFF	TGTGCCAGCAGCCTTCCGGGACATTCGAACACTGAAGCTTTCTTT
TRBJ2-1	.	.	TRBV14	CASSHGLSSYNEQFF	TGTGCCAGCAGCCACGGCCTAAGCTCCTACAATGAGCAGTTCTTC
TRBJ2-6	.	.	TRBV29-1	CSVGQNSGANVLTF	TGCAGCGTTGGACAGAACTCTGGGGCCAACGTCCTGACTTTC
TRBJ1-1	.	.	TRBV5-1	CASSLDRANTEAFF	TGCGCCAGCAGCTTGGACAGGGCCAACACTGAAGCTTTCTTT
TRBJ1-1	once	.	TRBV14	CASSQVLGRGNTEAFF	TGTGCCAGCAGCCAAGTGCTGGGGAGGGGTAACACTGAAGCTTTCTTT
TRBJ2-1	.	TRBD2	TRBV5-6	CAVRRQGGTSGHNEQFF	TGTGCCGTGCGCCGGCAGGGAGGGACTAGCGGACACAATGAGCAGTTCTTC
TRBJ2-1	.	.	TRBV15	CATSGEWGNNEQFF	TGTGCCACCAGCGGGGAATGGGGTAACAATGAGCAGTTCTTC
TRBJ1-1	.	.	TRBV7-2	CASSSRGRNTEAFF	TGTGCCAGCAGCTCTAGGGGGAGGAACACTGAAGCTTTCTTT
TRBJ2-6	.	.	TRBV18	CASSPPLLGAGANVLTF	TGTGCCAGCTCACCCCCGCTTCTCGGGGCTGGGGCCAACGTCCTGACTTTC
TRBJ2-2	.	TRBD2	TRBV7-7	CASSLVSSGRAYTGELFF	TGTGCCAGCAGCTTAGTTTCTAGCGGGAGGGCCTACACCGGGGAGCTGTTTTTT
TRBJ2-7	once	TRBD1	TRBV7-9	CASRPKGGSTEQYF	TGTGCCAGCAGACCCAAAGGGGGCTCCACCGAGCAGTACTTC
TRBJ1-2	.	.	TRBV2	CASSVEIYGYTF	TGTGCCAGCAGTGTGGAGATCTATGGCTACACCTTC
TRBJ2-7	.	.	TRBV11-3	CASSLGGASSYEQYF	TGTGCCAGCAGCTTAGGAGGGGCGAGCTCCTACGAGCAGTACTTC
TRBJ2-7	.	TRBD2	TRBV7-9	CASSTSGRFYEQYF	TGTGCCAGCTCAACTAGCGGGAGGTTCTACGAGCAGTACTTC
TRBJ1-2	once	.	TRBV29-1	CSAGYGYTF	TGCAGCGCAGGTTATGGCTACACCTTC
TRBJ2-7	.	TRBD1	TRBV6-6	CASGATGTVAYEQYF	TGTGCCAGCGGTGCGACCGGGACAGTCGCCTACGAGCAGTACTTC
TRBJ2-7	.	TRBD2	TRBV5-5	CASSLGEGAYEQYF	TGTGCCAGCAGCTTGGGGGAGGGAGCCTACGAGCAGTACTTC
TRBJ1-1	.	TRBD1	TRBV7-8	CASSLVFPLPGQGTTEAFF	TGTGCCAGCAGCTTAGTGTTTCCCCTACCGGGACAGGGGACTACTGAAGCTTTCTTT
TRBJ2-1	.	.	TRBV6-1	CASSDTIYNEQFF	TGTGCCAGCAGTGATACTATATACAATGAGCAGTTCTTC
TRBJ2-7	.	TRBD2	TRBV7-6	CASSLAGTSGRYEQYF	TGTGCCAGCAGCTTAGCAGGGACTAGCGGGAGGTACGAGCAGTACTTC